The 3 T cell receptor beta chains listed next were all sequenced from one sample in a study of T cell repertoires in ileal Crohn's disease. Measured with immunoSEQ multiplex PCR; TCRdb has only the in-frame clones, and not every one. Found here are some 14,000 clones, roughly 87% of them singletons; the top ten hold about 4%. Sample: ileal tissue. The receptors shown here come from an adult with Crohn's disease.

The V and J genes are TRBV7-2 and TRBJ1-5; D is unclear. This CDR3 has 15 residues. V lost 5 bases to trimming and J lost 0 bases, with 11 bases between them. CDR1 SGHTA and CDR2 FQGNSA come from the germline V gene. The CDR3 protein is CASSPGPYSNQPQHF. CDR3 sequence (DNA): TGTGCCAGCAGCCCCGGTCCCTATAGCAATCAGCCCCAGCATTTT.

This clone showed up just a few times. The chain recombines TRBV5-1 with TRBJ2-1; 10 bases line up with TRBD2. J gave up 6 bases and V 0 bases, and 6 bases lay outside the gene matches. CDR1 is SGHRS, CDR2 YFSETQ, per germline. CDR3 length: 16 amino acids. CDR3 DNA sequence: TGCGCCAGCAGCTTGGAACCGGCTAGCGGGAGCAATGAGCAGTTCTTC. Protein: CASSLEPASGSNEQFF.

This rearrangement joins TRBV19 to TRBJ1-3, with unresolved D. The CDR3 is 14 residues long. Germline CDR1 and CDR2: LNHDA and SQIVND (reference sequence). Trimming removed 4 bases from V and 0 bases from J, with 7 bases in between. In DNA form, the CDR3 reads TGTGCCAGTAGTAGAACATCCTCTGGAAACACCATATATTTT. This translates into CASSRTSSGNTIYF.